The 20 T cell receptor beta chains below all came from one sample that was sequenced in a study of T cell responses to AZD1222 COVID-19 vaccine. Only in-frame clones appear in the TCRdb table, and some are missing; sequencing was by immunoSEQ multiplex PCR. The data show about 130,000 clones, over 85% seen once. The material was peripheral blood, obtained on day 0 of AZD1222 vaccination. Receptor source: an adult in good health.

The V and J genes are TRBV28 and TRBJ1-4, with D possibly matching TRBD1 (5 bases). V lost 3 bases, J lost 1 base, and 9 bases lay in between. The germline V gene encodes CDR1 MDHEN and CDR2 SYDVKM. The CDR3 is 15 amino acids. CDR3 coding DNA: TGTGCCAGCAGTTTGAACGGGGGAACTAATGAAAAACTGTTTTTT. Encoded protein: CASSLNGGTNEKLFF.

The chain uses TRBV9 and TRBJ2-2, with D perhaps TRBD2 (5 bases). The V end was cut by 5 bases, the J end by 3 bases, with 11 bases between. The CDR3 spans 14 residues. CDR1 and CDR2 (germline): SGDLS, YYNGEE. For the CDR3, the DNA is TGTGCCAGCAGGCCAGGAGGAGACACCGGGGAGCTGTTTTTT. Its protein is CASRPGGDTGELFF.

J is TRBJ1-1 and V is TRBV6-5; D not resolved. The V and J ends lost 5 bases and 3 bases respectively, with 4 bases between them. The CDR3 sequence is 11 residues long. Germline V gene data show CDR1 as MNHEY and CDR2 as SVGAGI. Here the CDR3 DNA reads TGTGCCAGCAGTCAGGACACTGAAGCTTTCTTT. Translation: CASSQDTEAFF.

The chain combines TRBV9 with TRBJ2-5; D might be TRBD2 (6 bases). V lost 3 bases and J lost 5, with 11 bases in between. Germline lookup yields CDR1 SGDLS and CDR2 YYNGEE. The CDR3 covers 13 residues. The CDR3 loop is CASSAPEGETQYF. The CDR3 nucleotides are TGTGCCAGCAGCGCCCCGGAGGGGGAGACCCAGTACTTC.

This chain uses TRBV9 with TRBJ2-1, with D possibly matching TRBD2 (6 bases). Germline-derived CDR1 and CDR2 are SGDLS and YYNGEE. With 0 bases removed from V and 6 bases from J, the gap between germline ends came to 13 bases. This CDR3 comprises 15 residues. In DNA, the CDR3 is TGTGCCAGCAGCGTAGAGGGGACTGGCTCCAATGAGCAGTTCTTC. Its translation is CASSVEGTGSNEQFF.

This chain uses TRBV4-3 with TRBJ2-7; unclear D gene. V was cut by 0 bases and J by 0 bases, with 9 bases left in between. CDR1 LGHNA and CDR2 YSLEER come from the germline V gene. There are 15 residues in the CDR3. CDR3 protein: CASSQDSSDSYEQYF. CDR3 DNA: TGCGCCAGCAGCCAAGATTCGAGCGACTCCTACGAGCAGTACTTC.

The J gene is TRBJ1-1, the V gene TRBV7-2; D not resolved. Germline V gene sequence: CDR1 SGHTA, CDR2 FQGNSA. Trimming shortened V by 3 bases and J by 2 bases, and 10 bases separated the two germline ends. CDR3 length: 14 amino acids. Written as DNA, the CDR3 is TGTGCCAGCAGCTTCGGTCGGATCAACACTGAAGCTTTCTTT. Amino acids: CASSFGRINTEAFF.

The chain combines TRBV5-1 with TRBJ2-2, with no clear D. The CDR3 covers 13 residues. V lost 4 bases and J 7 bases, leaving 11 bases between the germline ends. The germline CDR1 and CDR2 sequences are SGHRS and YFSETQ. Here the CDR3 DNA reads TGCGCCAGCAGCCTACGGACGGACGGGGAGCTGTTTTTT. This translates into CASSLRTDGELFF.

This chain uses TRBV28 with TRBJ1-5; D ambiguous. Germline loops: CDR1 MDHEN, CDR2 SYDVKM. This CDR3 has 14 amino acids. Trimming took 7 bases from V and 0 from J, leaving 10 bases between them. For the CDR3, the DNA is TGTGCCAGCACGAGGTTCGATAGCAATCAGCCCCAGCATTTT. Its translation is CASTRFDSNQPQHF.

This clone occurred once. The chain employs TRBV5-4 and TRBJ1-2; D perhaps matches TRBD1 (6 bases). This CDR3 comprises 17 residues. V was pared by 4 bases and J by 4 bases, with 23 bases between. In germline, CDR1 is SGHNT, CDR2 YYREEE (reference sequence). CDR3 nucleotides: TGTGCCAGCAGCGGAGGAGCGGGAGGGGGTCCGATCTATGGCTACACCTTC. Protein sequence: CASSGGAGGGPIYGYTF.

This rearrangement joins TRBV9 to TRBJ1-1, with a possible D match to TRBD1 (5 bases). The CDR3 contains 13 residues. V lost 3 bases and J 6 bases, leaving 12 bases between the germline ends. CDR1 is SGDLS, CDR2 YYNGEE, per germline. The CDR3, as DNA: TGTGCCAGCAGCGCAGACCAGGGCTCTGAAGCTTTCTTT. It translates to CASSADQGSEAFF.

This CDR3 reads CASSTGQGSQETQYF. CDR3 DNA: TGCGCCAGCAGCACGGGACAGGGGTCCCAAGAGACCCAGTACTTC. This sequence joins TRBV5-1 and TRBJ2-5; TRBD1 matches at 10 bases. This CDR3 is built from 15 residues. J lost 1 base, V lost 4 bases, and 4 bases had no gene match. Per the germline V gene, CDR1 is SGHRS and CDR2 is YFSETQ.

A note on this clone: The same CDR3 can be traced to other DNA sequences in this sample. The J gene is TRBJ1-5, the V gene TRBV6-1, with unresolved D. The CDR3 spans 15 residues. The germline V gene encodes CDR1 MNHNS and CDR2 SASEGT. The V end was cut by 0 bases, the J end by 1 base, with 7 bases between. CDR3 nucleotides: TGTGCCAGCAGTGAAGCCGGTGGAAGCAATCAGCCCCAGCATTTT. Protein: CASSEAGGSNQPQHF.

This sequence joins TRBV7-8 and TRBJ1-5; D uncertain. Germline lookup yields CDR1 SGHVS and CDR2 FQNEAQ. The CDR3 length is 14 residues. The germline V and J ends were trimmed by 2 bases and 4 bases, with 9 bases remaining between them. This chain's CDR3 is CASSLRLVNQPQHF. CDR3 bases: TGTGCCAGCAGCTTAAGGCTCGTTAATCAGCCCCAGCATTTT.

The chain couples TRBV4-2 to TRBJ1-5; unclear D gene. The germline gives CDR1 LGHNA, CDR2 YNFKEQ. Trimming removed 4 bases from V and 5 bases from J, with 12 bases in between. This CDR3 comprises 14 residues. DNA of the CDR3: TGTGCCAGCAGCCTGGAGACCGGTGATCAGCCCCAGCATTTT. It codes for CASSLETGDQPQHF.

This clone was counted only a few times. The V gene is TRBV28, the J gene TRBJ1-4; 11 nucleotides agree with TRBD1. CDR1 and CDR2 (germline): MDHEN, SYDVKM. The V and J ends lost 7 bases and 7 bases, in that order; junction bases with no gene match: 8. The CDR3 is made up of 15 amino acids. CDR3: CASTPMGTGGEKLFF. The CDR3 region has the DNA TGTGCCAGCACCCCGATGGGGACAGGGGGTGAAAAACTGTTTTTT.

This rearrangement joins TRBV29-1 to TRBJ1-1; 7 bases line up with TRBD1. The length of the CDR3 is 12 residues. CDR1 and CDR2 from the germline V gene are SQVTM and ANQGSEA. The J segment lost 3 bases and the V segment lost 7 bases, leaving 5 bases of the junction unmatched. The CDR3 reads CSGHRGYTEAFF. CDR3 nucleotides: TGCAGCGGACACAGGGGCTACACTGAAGCTTTCTTT.

The V gene is TRBV28, the J gene TRBJ1-5, with a weak D call TRBD1 (6 bases). Germline V CDR1 and CDR2: MDHEN, SYDVKM. V gave up 5 bases and J gave up 7 bases, with 15 bases separating them. This CDR3 comprises 14 residues. The CDR3 DNA follows: TGTGCCAGCAGTGCACCTCCAGGGGTCCAGCCCCAGCATTTT. Translating it yields CASSAPPGVQPQHF.

J is TRBJ1-1 and V is TRBV7-6; 9 bases map to TRBD1. Germline V gene lookup returns CDR1 SGHVS and CDR2 FNYEAQ. The length of the CDR3 is 15 residues. V lost 2 bases and J lost 1; bases outside the gene matches: 2. The CDR3 protein is CASSLPGQGNTEAFF. The CDR3 DNA reads TGTGCCAGCAGCTTACCGGGACAGGGGAACACTGAAGCTTTCTTT.

This chain links TRBV6-2 or TRBV6-3 with TRBJ2-2; D call uncertain. Germline CDR1 and CDR2: MNHEY and SVGEGT. The CDR3 totals 14 residues. V was trimmed by 2 bases and J by 7 bases, leaving 11 bases between them. CDR3 DNA: TGTGCCAGCAGTTACCCCAGTTCTCTCGGGGAGCTGTTTTTT. Translating it yields CASSYPSSLGELFF.